Sequencing of this T cell receptor beta chain was carried out in a study of blood T cell repertoires in COVID-19. Whole-study context: Acute and convalescent COVID-19 specimens originated in the United States, Italy and Spain. From T cells, B-cell-depleted T cells, or PBMCs came the material, which was cDNA or gDNA.

This table comes from immunoSEQ multiplex PCR, and its TCRdb copy is limited to in-frame clones, with some not included. The repertoire holds about 300,000 clones, 80% to 90% seen once, with 6.3% in the top ten. The CDR3 is made up of 14 amino acids. The germline V gene has CDR1 ENHRY and CDR2 SYGVKD. V was cut by 4 bases and J by 5 bases, with 14 bases left in between. The chain has TRBV10-3 and TRBJ1-2; perhaps TRBD1 as D (6 bases). What was sequenced was peripheral blood. This TCR derives from a woman aged 45-65 years with COVID-19, enrolled during active disease. In DNA, the CDR3 is TGTGCCATCAGTGGAGGGGGTAATCCATATGGCTACACCTTC. Amino acids: CAISGGGNPYGYTF.